This record looks at one TCR beta chain sequence and its context. No antigen is known for it. Looked up from germline, CDR1 is MNHEY and CDR2 is SVGEGT. This CDR3 has 13 amino acids. Total RNA was isolated from whole blood without T cell sorting. This record comes from a study of monozygotic twins with inflammatory bowel disease. Each UMI harboured a 6-nucleotide sample barcode and was appended via template switching. Both TCRalpha and TCRbeta cDNA were subjected to two nested PCRs lasting around 15 and 9 cycles. No DNA is given; TCRdb re-called the 5' RACE reads and lists each CDR3 protein once. The sample table includes some 200,000 distinct CDR3 sequences. Study results and caveats: Patients with IBD had less TCRbeta diversity (inverse Simpson) than their healthy co-twins.

The sample taken for sequencing was blood. The sequence was obtained from a human donor with ulcerative colitis or Crohn's disease, or a healthy co-twin of an affected twin (not recorded which). The chain is built from TRBV6-2 or TRBV6-3 and TRBJ1-1; TCRdb lists TRBD1, though no DNA is available to test this call. The CDR3 loop reads CASSYKGLTEAFF.